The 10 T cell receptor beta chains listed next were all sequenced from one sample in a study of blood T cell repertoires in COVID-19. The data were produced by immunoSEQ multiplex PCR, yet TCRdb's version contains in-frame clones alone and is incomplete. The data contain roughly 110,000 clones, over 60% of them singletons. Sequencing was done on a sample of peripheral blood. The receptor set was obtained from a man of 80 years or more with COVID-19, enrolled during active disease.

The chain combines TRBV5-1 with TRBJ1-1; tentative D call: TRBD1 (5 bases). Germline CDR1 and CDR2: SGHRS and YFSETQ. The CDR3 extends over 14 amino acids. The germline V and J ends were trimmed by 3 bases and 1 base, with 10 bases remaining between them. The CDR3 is CASSSAGQNTEAFF. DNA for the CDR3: TGCGCCAGCAGCTCCGCAGGGCAGAACACTGAAGCTTTCTTT.

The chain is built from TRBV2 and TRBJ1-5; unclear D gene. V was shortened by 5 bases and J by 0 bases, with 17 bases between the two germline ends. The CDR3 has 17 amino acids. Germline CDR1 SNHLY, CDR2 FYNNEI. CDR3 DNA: TGTGCCAGCAGTAGATTTGAGGGAATCTATAGCAATCAGCCCCAGCATTTT. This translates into CASSRFEGIYSNQPQHF. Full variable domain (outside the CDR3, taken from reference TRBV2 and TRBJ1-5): EPEVTQTPSHQVTQMGQEVILRCVPISNHLYFYWYRQILGQKVEFLVSFYNNEISEKSEIFDDQFSVERPDGSNFTLKIRSTKLEDSAMYFCASSRFEGIYSNQPQHFGDGTRLSIL.

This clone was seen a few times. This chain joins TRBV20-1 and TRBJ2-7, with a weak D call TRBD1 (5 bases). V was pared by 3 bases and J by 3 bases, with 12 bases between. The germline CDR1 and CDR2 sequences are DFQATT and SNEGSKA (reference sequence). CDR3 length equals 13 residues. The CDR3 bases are TGCAGTGCTAGTAGGTCAGGGTACTACGAGCAGTACTTC. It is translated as CSASRSGYYEQYF.

CDR3: CASSYSDRSNQPQHF. The CDR3 region has the DNA TGTGCCAGCAGTTACTCGGACAGGTCAAATCAGCCCCAGCATTTT. This sequence joins TRBV6-5 and TRBJ1-5, with 7 nucleotides matching TRBD1. The CDR3 loop spans 15 amino acids. Germline assignment: CDR1 MNHEY and CDR2 SVGAGI. V shed 0 bases and J 4 bases; nucleotides not matched to a gene: 3.

CDR3 coding DNA: TGTGCCAGCAGCCCACTTGGGACAGGGTCAAGCTACACCTTC. This gives the protein CASSPLGTGSSYTF. The chain is built from TRBV9 and TRBJ1-2, with 9 bases identical to TRBD1. The CDR3 totals 14 residues. Trimming removed 4 bases from V and 9 bases from J; junction bases left unmatched: 10. The germline V gene encodes CDR1 SGDLS and CDR2 YYNGEE.

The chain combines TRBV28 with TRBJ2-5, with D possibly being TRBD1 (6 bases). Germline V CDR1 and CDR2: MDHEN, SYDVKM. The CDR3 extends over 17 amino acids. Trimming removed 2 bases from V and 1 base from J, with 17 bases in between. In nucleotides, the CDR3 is TGTGCCAGCAGTTTAATTCAGGCAGGGGTCGCCCAAGAGACCCAGTACTTC. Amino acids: CASSLIQAGVAQETQYF.

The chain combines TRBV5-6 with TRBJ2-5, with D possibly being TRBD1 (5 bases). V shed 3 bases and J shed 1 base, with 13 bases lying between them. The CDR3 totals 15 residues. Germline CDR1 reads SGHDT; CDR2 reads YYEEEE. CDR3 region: CASSSFSRVQETQYF. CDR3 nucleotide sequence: TGTGCCAGCAGCTCCTTCTCCAGGGTCCAAGAGACCCAGTACTTC.

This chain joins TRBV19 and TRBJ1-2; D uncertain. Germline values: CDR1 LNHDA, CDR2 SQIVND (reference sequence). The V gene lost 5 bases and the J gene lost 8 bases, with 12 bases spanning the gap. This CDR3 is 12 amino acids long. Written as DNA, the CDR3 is TGTGCCAGTAGTGAGGGCCGGAGGGGCTACACCTTC. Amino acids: CASSEGRRGYTF.

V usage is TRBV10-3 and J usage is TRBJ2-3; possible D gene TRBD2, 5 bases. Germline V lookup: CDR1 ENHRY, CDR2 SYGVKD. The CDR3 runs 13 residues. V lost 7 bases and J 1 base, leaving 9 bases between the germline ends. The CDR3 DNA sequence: TGTGCCATCATGATTAGCGGCACAGATACGCAGTATTTT. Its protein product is CAIMISGTDTQYF.

CDR3 nucleotide sequence: TGCGCCAGCAGCTTGTCAGCGGGAGGTGATGAGCAGTTCTTC. It yields the protein CASSLSAGGDEQFF. The chain joins TRBV5-1 to TRBJ2-1; 9 positions agree with TRBD2. With V trimmed by 1 base and J by 8 bases, 4 bases remained unmatched. This CDR3 has 14 amino acids. The germline V gene has CDR1 SGHRS and CDR2 YFSETQ.